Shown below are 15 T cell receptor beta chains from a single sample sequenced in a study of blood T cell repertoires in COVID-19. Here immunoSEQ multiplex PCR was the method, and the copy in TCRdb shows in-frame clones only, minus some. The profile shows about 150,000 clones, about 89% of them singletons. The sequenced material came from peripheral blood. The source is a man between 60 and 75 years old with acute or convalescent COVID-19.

CDR3 sequence (DNA): TGTGCCAGCAGTCCCCTGGGCCGGCGGGATGGCTACACCTTC. Residues: CASSPLGRRDGYTF. This chain connects TRBV27 to TRBJ1-2; D ambiguous. The germline V gene has CDR1 MNHEY and CDR2 SMNVEV (reference sequence). The CDR3 totals 14 residues. Deletions cut 5 bases from V and 6 bases from J, with 16 bases between.

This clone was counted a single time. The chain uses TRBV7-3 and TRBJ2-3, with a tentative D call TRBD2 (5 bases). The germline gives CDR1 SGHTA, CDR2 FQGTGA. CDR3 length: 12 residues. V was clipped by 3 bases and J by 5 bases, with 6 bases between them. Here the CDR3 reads CASSFRGDTQYF. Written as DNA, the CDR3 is TGTGCCAGCAGCTTCCGGGGAGATACGCAGTATTTT.

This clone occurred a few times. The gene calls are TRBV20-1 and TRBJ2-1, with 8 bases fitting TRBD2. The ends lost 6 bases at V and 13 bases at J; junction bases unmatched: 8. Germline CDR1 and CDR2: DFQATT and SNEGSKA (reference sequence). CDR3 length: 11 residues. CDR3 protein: CSALAGPRQFF. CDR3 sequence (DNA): TGCAGTGCGTTAGCGGGGCCTCGCCAGTTCTTC.

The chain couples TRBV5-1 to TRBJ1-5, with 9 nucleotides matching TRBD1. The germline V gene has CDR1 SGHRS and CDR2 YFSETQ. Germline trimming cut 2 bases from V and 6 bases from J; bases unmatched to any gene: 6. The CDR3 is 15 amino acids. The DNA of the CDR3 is TGCGCCAGCAGCTTACAGGGGGCGCGGGGTCAGCCCCAGCATTTT. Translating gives CASSLQGARGQPQHF. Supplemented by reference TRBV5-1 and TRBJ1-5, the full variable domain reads KAGVTQTPRYLIKTRGQQVTLSCSPISGHRSVSWYQQTPGQGLQFLFEYFSETQRNKGNFPGRFSGRQFSNSRSEMNVSTLELGDSALYLCASSLQGARGQPQHFGDGTRLSIL.

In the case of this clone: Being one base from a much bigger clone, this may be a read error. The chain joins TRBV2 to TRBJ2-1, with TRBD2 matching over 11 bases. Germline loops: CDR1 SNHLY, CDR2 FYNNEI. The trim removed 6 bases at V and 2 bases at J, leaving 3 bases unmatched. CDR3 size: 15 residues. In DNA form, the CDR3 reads TGTGCCAGCAGGGTACTAGCGGGGGCCTACAATGAGCAGTTCTTC. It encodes CASRVLAGAYNEQFF.

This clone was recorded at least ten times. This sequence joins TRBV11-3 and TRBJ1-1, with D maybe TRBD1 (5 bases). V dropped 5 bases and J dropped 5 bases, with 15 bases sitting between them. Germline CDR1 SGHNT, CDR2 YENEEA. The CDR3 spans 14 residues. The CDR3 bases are TGTGCCAGCAGCCCCGGGAGGGGTAAGACTGAAGCTTTCTTT. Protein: CASSPGRGKTEAFF.

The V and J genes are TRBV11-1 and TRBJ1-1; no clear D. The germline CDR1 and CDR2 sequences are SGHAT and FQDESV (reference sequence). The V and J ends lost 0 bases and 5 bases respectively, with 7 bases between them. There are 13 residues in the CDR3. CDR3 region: CASSLAVRTEAFF. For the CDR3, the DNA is TGTGCCAGCAGCTTAGCGGTGCGAACTGAAGCTTTCTTT.

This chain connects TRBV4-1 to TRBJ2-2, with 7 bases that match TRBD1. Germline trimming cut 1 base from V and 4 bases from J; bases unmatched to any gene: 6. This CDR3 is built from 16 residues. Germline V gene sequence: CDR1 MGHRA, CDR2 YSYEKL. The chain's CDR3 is CASSQVDRAGTGELFF. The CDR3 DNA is TGCGCCAGCAGCCAAGTCGACAGGGCGGGCACCGGGGAGCTGTTTTTT.

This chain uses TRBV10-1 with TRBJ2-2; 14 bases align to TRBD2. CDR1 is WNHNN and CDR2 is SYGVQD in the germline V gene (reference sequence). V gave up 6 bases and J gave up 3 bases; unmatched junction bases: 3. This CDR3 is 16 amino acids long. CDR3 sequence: CASRGLAGAHTGELFF. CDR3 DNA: TGCGCCAGCAGGGGACTAGCGGGGGCCCACACCGGGGAGCTGTTTTTT.

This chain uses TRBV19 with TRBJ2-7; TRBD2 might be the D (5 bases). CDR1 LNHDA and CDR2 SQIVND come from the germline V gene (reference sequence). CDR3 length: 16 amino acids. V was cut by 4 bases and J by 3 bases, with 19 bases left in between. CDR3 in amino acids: CASSTLGRLGDYEQYF. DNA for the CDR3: TGTGCCAGTAGTACCCTTGGACGGCTCGGGGACTACGAGCAGTACTTC.

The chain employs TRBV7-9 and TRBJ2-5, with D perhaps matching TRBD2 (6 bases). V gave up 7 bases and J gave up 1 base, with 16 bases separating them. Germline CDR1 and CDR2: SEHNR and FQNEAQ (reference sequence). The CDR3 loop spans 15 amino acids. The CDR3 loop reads CASTPGGGFQETQYF. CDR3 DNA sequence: TGTGCCAGCACCCCCGGGGGTGGATTCCAAGAGACCCAGTACTTC.

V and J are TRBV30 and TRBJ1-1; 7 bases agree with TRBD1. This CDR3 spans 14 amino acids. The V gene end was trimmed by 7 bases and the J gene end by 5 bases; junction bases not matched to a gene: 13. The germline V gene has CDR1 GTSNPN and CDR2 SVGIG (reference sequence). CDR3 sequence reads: CASRTEGARTEAFF. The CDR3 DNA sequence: TGTGCCTCAAGAACCGAGGGGGCGCGAACTGAAGCTTTCTTT.

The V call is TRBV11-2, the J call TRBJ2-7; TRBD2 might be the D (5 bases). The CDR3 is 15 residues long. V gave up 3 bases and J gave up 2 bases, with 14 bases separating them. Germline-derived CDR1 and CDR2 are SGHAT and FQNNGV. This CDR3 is CASSFSTAGAYEQYF. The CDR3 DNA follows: TGTGCCAGCAGCTTCTCAACCGCCGGGGCCTACGAGCAGTACTTC.

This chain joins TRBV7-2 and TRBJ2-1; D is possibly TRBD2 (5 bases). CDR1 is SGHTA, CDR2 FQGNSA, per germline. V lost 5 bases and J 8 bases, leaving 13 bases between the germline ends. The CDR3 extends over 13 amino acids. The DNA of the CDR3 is TGTGCCAGCAGCACACTAGGTCGGCATGAGCAGTTCTTC. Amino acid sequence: CASSTLGRHEQFF.

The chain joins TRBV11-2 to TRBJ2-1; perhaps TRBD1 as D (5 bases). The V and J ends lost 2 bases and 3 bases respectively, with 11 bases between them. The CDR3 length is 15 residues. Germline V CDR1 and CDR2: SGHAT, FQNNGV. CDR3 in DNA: TGTGCCAGCAGCTTATCAGACAGTCTCTACAATGAGCAGTTCTTC. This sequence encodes CASSLSDSLYNEQFF.